This T cell receptor (beta chain) was recovered during a study of cytomegalovirus exposure and HLA in healthy donors. Study-wide results and limits: The authors listed 164 TCR beta chains as cytomegalovirus-associated. In vitro data verified a few CMV-associated chains as specific for CMV antigens.

This clone was counted a single time. Its antigen remains unknown. Method: immunoSEQ multiplex PCR; TCRdb's copy keeps in-frame clones and lacks some. The repertoire consists of 300,000 to 450,000 clones, with roughly 85% occurring once and the leading ten covering 0.83%. The clonotype was recovered from a woman between 18 and 29 years old in good health and CMV-seronegative. The material sequenced was PBMCs.

CDR3 loop: CASSFTTGPYEQYF. In DNA form, the CDR3 reads TGTGCCAGTAGTTTCACGACAGGGCCCTACGAGCAGTACTTC. The chain recombines TRBV19 with TRBJ2-7, with 7 bases lining up with TRBD1. CDR3 size: 14 residues. J gave up 2 bases and V 5 bases, and 6 bases lay outside the gene matches. The V gene's germline CDR1 is LNHDA and CDR2 SQIVND (reference sequence).